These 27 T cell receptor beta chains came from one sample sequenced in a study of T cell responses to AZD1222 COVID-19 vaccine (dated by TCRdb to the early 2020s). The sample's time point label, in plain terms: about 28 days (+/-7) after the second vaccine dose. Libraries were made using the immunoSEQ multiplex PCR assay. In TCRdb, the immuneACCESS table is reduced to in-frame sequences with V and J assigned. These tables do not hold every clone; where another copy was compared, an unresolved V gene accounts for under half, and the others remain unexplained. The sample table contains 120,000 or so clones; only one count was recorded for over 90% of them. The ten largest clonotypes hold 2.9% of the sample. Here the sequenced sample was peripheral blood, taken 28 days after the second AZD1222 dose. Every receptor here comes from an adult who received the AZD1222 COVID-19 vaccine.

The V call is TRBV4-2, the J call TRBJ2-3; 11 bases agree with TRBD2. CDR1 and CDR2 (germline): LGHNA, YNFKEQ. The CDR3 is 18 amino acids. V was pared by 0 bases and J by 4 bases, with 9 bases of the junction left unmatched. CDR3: CASSQETLMTSGADTQYF. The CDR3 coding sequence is TGTGCCAGCAGCCAAGAAACCCTAATGACTAGCGGGGCAGATACGCAGTATTTT.

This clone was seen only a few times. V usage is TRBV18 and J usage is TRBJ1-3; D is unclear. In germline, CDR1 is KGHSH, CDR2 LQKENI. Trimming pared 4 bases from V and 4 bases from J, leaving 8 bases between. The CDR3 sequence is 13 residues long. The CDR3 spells CASSLSRGNTIYF. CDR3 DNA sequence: TGTGCCAGCTCACTTTCCAGGGGAAACACCATATATTTT.

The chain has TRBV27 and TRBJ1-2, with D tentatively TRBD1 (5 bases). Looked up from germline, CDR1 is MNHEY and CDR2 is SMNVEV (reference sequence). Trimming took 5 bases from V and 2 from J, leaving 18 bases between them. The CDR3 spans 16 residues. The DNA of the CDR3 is TGTGCCAGCAGTGGGGATGTGGGGGGAGGGAACTATGGCTACACCTTC. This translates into CASSGDVGGGNYGYTF.

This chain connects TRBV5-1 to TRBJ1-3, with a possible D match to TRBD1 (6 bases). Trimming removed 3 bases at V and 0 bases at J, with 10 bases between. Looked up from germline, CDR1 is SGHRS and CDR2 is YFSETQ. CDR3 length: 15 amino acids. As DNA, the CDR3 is TGCGCCAGCAGCTCGACAGGAGACTCTGGAAACACCATATATTTT. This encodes CASSSTGDSGNTIYF.

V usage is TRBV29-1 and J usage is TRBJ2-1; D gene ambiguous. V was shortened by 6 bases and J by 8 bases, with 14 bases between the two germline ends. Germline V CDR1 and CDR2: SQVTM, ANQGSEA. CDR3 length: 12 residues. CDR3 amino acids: CSVGRASDEQFF. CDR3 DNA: TGCAGCGTAGGACGGGCCTCTGATGAGCAGTTCTTC.

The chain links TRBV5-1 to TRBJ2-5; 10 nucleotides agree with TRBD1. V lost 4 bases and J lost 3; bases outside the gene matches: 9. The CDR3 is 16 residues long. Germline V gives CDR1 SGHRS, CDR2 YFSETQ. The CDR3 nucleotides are TGCGCCAGCAGCGGACGACAGGGGGCGCGAGAAGAGACCCAGTACTTC. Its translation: CASSGRQGAREETQYF.

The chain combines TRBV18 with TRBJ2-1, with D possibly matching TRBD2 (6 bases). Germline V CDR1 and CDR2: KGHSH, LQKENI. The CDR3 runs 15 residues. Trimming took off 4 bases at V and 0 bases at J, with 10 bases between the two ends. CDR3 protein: CASSQDGSSYNEQFF. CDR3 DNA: TGTGCCAGCTCACAGGACGGGAGCTCCTACAATGAGCAGTTCTTC.

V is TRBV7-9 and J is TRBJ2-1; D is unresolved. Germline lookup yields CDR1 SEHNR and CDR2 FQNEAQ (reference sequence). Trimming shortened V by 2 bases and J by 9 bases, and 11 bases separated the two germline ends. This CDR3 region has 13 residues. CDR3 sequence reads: CASSLMVGPEQFF. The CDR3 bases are TGTGCCAGCAGCTTAATGGTGGGCCCTGAGCAGTTCTTC. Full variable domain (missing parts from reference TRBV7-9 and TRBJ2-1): DTGVSQNPRHKITKRGQNVTFRCDPISEHNRLYWYRQTLGQGPEFLTYFQNEAQLEKSRLLSDRFSAERPKGSFSTLEIQRTEQGDSAMYLCASSLMVGPEQFFGPGTRLTVL.

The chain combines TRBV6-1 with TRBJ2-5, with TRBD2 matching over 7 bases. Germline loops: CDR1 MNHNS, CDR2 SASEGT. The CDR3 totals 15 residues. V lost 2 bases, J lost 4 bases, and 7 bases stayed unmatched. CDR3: CASSEPMGRGETQYF. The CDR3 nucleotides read TGTGCCAGCAGTGAACCGATGGGGAGGGGAGAGACCCAGTACTTC.

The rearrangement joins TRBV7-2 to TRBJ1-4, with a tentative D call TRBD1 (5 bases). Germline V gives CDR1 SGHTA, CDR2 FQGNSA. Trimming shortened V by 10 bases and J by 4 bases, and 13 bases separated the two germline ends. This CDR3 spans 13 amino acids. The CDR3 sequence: CATGALSNEKLFF. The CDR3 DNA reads TGTGCCACCGGGGCCTTAAGTAATGAAAAACTGTTTTTT.

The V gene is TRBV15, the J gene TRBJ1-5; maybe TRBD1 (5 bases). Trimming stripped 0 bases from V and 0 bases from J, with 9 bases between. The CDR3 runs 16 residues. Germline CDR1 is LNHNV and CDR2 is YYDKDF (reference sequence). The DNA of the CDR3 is TGTGCCACCAGCAGAGAAACGGGGGGTAGCAATCAGCCCCAGCATTTT. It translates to CATSRETGGSNQPQHF. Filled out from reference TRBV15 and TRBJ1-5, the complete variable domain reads DAMVIQNPRYQVTQFGKPVTLSCSQTLNHNVMYWYQQKSSQAPKLLFHYYDKDFNNEADTPDNFQSRRPNTSFCFLDIRSPGLGDTAMYLCATSRETGGSNQPQHFGDGTRLSIL.

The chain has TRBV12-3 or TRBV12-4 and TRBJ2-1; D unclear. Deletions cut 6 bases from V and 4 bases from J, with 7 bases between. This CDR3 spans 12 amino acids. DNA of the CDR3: TGTGCCAGCAGAGTTGTTTACAATGAGCAGTTCTTC. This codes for CASRVVYNEQFF.

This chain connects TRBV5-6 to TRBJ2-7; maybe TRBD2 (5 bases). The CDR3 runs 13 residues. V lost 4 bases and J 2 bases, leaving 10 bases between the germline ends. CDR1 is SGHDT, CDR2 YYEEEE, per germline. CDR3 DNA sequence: TGTGCCAGCAGCCGCCGGGGAACCTACGAGCAGTACTTC. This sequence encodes CASSRRGTYEQYF.

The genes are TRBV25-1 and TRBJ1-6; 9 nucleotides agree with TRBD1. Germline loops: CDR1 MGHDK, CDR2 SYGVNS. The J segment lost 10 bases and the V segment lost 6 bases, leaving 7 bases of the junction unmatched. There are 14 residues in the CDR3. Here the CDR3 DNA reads TGTGCCAGCAGCGTAGCGGGACAGGGATCACCCCTCCACTTT. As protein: CASSVAGQGSPLHF. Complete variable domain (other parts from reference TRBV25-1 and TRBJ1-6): EADIYQTPRYLVIGTGKKITLECSQTMGHDKMYWYQQDPGMELHLIHYSYGVNSTEKGDLSSESTVSRIRTEHFPLTLESARPSHTSQYLCASSVAGQGSPLHFGNGTRLTVT.

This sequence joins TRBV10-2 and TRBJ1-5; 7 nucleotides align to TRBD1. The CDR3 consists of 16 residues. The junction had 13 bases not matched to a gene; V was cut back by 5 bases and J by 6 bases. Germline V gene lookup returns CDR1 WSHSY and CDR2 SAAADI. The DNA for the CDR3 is TGCGCCAGCAGTCCTCAGACAGGGACGTTCGGTCAGCCCCAGCATTTT. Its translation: CASSPQTGTFGQPQHF.

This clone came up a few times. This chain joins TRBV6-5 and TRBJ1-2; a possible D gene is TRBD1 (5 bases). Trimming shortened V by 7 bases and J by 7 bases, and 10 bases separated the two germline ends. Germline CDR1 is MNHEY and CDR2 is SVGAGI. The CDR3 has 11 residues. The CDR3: CASIAGIGYTF. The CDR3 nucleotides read TGTGCCAGCATAGCAGGGATTGGCTACACCTTC.

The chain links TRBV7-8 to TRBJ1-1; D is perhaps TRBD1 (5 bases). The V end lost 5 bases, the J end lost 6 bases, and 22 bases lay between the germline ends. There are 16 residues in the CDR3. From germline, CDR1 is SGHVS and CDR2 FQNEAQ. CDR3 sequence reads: CASSVTSGDSGAEAFF. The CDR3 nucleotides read TGTGCCAGCAGCGTAACATCGGGCGACAGCGGGGCTGAAGCTTTCTTT.

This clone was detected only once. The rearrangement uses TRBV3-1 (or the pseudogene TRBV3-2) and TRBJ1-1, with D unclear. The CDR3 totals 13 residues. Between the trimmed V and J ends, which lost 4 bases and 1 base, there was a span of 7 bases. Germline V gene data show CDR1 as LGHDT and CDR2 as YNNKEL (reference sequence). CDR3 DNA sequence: TGTGCCAGCAGCCTAATCGGGAACACTGAAGCTTTCTTT. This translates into CASSLIGNTEAFF.

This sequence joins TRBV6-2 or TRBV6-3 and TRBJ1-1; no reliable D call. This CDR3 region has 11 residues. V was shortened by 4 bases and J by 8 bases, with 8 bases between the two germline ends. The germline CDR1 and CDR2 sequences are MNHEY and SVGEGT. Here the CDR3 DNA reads TGTGCCAGCAGTTTGAAATGGGAAGCTTTCTTT. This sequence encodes CASSLKWEAFF.

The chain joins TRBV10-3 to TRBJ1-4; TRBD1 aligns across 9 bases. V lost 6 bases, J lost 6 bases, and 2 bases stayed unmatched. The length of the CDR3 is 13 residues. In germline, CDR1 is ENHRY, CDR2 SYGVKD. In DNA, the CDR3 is TGTGCCATCAGGGGACAGGGCCATGAAAAACTGTTTTTT. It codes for CAIRGQGHEKLFF.

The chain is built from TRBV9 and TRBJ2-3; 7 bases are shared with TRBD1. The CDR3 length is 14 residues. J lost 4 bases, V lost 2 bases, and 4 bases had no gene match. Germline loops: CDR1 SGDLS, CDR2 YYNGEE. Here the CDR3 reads CASSVDRVSDTQYF. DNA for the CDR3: TGTGCCAGCAGCGTCGACAGGGTATCAGATACGCAGTATTTT. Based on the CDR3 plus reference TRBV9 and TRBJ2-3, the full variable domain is DSGVTQTPKHLITATGQRVTLRCSPRSGDLSVYWYQQSLDQGLQFLIQYYNGEERAKGNILERFSAQQFPDLHSELNLSSLELGDSALYFCASSVDRVSDTQYFGPGTRLTVL.

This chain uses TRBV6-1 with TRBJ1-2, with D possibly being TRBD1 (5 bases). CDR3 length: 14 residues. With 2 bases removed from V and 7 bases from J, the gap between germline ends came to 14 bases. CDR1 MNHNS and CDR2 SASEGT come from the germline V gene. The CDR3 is CASSESPRAGGYTF. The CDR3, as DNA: TGTGCCAGCAGTGAAAGCCCCAGGGCAGGTGGCTACACCTTC.

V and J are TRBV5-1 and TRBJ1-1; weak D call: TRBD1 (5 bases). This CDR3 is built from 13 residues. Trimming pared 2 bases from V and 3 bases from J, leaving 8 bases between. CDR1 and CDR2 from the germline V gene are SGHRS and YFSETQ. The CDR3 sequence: CASSFGGYTEAFF. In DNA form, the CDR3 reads TGCGCCAGCAGCTTTGGGGGGTACACTGAAGCTTTCTTT.

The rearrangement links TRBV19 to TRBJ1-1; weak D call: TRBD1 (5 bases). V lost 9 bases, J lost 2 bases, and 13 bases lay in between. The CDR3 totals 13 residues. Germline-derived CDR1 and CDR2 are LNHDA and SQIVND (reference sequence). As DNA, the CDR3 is TGTGCCAGCCAGCTCGGGGGAAACACTGAAGCTTTCTTT. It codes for CASQLGGNTEAFF.

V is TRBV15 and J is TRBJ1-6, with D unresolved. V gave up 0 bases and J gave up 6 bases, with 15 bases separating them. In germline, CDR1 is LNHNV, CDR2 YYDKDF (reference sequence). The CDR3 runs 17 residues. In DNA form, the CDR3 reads TGTGCCACCAGCAGAGATATAGGACCGTTGATTAATTCACCCCTCCACTTT. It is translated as CATSRDIGPLINSPLHF.

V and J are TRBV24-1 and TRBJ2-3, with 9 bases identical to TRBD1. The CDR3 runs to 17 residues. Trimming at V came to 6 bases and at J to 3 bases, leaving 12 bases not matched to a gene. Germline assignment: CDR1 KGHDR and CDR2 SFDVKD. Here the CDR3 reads CATSPTTGGLATDTQYF. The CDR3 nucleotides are TGTGCCACCAGTCCCACCACAGGGGGCTTGGCGACAGATACGCAGTATTTT.

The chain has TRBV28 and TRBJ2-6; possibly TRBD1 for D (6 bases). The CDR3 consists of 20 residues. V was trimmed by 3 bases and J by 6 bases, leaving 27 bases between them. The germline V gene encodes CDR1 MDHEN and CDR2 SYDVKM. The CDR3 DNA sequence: TGTGCCAGCAGTTTTCCTACGCCTGGACAGCACGGCATTGTGGCCAACGTCCTGACTTTC. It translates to CASSFPTPGQHGIVANVLTF.